The 7 T cell receptor beta chains below all came from one sample that was sequenced in a study of cytomegalovirus exposure and HLA in healthy donors. Sequenced by immunoSEQ multiplex PCR; TCRdb stores in-frame clones only, minus some. The data show some 100,000 clones, with about 84% seen just once and roughly 5% held by the top ten. The sample taken for sequencing was PBMCs. These receptors originate from a man aged 18 to 30 in good health and CMV-seronegative.

V gene TRBV2 combines with J gene TRBJ2-2; possible D gene TRBD1, 6 bases. This CDR3 region has 15 residues. Germline CDR1 is SNHLY and CDR2 is FYNNEI. Trimming pared 7 bases from V and 1 base from J, leaving 13 bases between. The CDR3 sequence is CASMGADLNTGELFF. CDR3 nucleotide sequence: TGTGCCAGCATGGGGGCAGACCTGAACACCGGGGAGCTGTTTTTT.

A note on this clone: A read error may produce the germline difference seen at one junction end. The chain links TRBV7-7 to TRBJ2-5, with D maybe TRBD2 (7 bases). The CDR3 spans 16 residues. Germline V CDR1 and CDR2: SSHAT, FNYEAQ (reference sequence). The CDR3 DNA sequence: TGTGCTAGCAGCTTGAGGGGGGGGGCCCTGGTGGAGACCCAGTACTTC. It codes for CASSLRGGALVETQYF. Filled out from reference TRBV7-7 and TRBJ2-5, the complete variable domain reads GAGVSQSPRYKVTKRGQDVTLRCDPISSHATLYWYQQALGQGPEFLTYFNYEAQPDKSGLPSDRFSAERPEGSISTLTIQRTEQRDSAMYRCASSLRGGALVETQYFGPGTRLLVL.

The chain carries TRBV9 and TRBJ1-3; the D is unclear. The CDR3 runs to 12 residues. The germline V gene encodes CDR1 SGDLS and CDR2 YYNGEE. V lost 0 bases, J lost 4 bases, and 2 bases lay in between. Written as DNA, the CDR3 is TGTGCCAGCAGCGTAGCGGGAAACACCATATATTTT. Protein product: CASSVAGNTIYF.

The chain couples TRBV27 to TRBJ2-7; TRBD1 agrees at 8 bases. The germline gives CDR1 MNHEY, CDR2 SMNVEV (reference sequence). CDR3 length equals 15 residues. Losses at the gene ends were 5 bases for V and 3 bases for J; bases not matched to a gene: 9. CDR3 sequence (DNA): TGTGCCAGCAGTGCCAGACAGGGGCGAGACTACGAGCAGTACTTC. Translation: CASSARQGRDYEQYF.

V is TRBV5-4 and J is TRBJ2-5, with 9 nucleotides matching TRBD1. Germline V lookup: CDR1 SGHNT, CDR2 YYREEE (reference sequence). The CDR3 extends over 16 amino acids. Losses at the gene ends were 1 base for V and 4 bases for J; bases not matched to a gene: 8. CDR3 protein: CASSLMGLTGGETQYF. The CDR3 nucleotides read TGTGCCAGCAGCTTGATGGGGTTGACAGGGGGAGAGACCCAGTACTTC.

The chain recombines TRBV7-9 with TRBJ1-2; 9 nucleotides agree with TRBD1. The CDR3 runs 15 residues. J lost 2 bases, V lost 5 bases, and 6 bases had no gene match. CDR1 is SEHNR and CDR2 is FQNEAQ in the germline V gene (reference sequence). The CDR3 here is CASSRTGASNYGYTF. The CDR3 nucleotides read TGTGCCAGCAGCCGGACAGGGGCTTCCAACTATGGCTACACCTTC.

This clone was seen more than once but under ten times. The V gene is TRBV10-1, the J gene TRBJ2-7, with D perhaps TRBD1 (6 bases). Germline CDR1 WNHNN, CDR2 SYGVQD (reference sequence). The CDR3 is 12 residues long. The V gene lost 6 bases and the J gene lost 4 bases, with 10 bases spanning the gap. The CDR3 DNA sequence: TGCGCCAGCAGACCGACAGGATACGAGCAGTACTTC. Translation: CASRPTGYEQYF.